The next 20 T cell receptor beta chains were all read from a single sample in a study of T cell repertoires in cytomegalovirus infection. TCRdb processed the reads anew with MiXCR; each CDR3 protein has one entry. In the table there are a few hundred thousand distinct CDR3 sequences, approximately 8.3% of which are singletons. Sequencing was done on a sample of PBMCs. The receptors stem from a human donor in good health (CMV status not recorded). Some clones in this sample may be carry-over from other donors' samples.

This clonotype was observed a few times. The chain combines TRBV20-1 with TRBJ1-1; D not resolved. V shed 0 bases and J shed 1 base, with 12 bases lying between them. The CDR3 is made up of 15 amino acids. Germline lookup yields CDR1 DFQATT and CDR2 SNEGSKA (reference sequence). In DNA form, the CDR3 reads TGCAGTGCTAGAGATAGTAGCAGGAAGAACACTGAAGCTTTCTTT. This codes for CSARDSSRKNTEAFF.

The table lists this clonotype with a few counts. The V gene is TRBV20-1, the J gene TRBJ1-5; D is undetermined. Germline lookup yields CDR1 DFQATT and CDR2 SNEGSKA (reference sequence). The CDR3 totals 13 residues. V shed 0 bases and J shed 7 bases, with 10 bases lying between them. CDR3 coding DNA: TGCAGTGCTAGAGATCTTCCCCACCAGCCCCAGCATTTT. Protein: CSARDLPHQPQHF.

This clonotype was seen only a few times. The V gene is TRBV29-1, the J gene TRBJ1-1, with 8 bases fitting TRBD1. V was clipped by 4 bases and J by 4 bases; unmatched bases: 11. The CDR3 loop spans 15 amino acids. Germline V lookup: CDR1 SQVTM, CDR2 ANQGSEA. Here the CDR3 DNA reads TGCAGCGTTGTTAGGACAGGGCCCATGAGCACTGAAGCTTTCTTT. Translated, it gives CSVVRTGPMSTEAFF.

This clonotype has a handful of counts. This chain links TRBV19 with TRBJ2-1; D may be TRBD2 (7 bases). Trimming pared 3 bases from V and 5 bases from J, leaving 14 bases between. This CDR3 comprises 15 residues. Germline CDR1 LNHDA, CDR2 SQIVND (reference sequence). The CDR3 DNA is TGTGCCAGTAGTATGACGGGGGGCATCGACAATGAGCAGTTCTTC. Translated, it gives CASSMTGGIDNEQFF.

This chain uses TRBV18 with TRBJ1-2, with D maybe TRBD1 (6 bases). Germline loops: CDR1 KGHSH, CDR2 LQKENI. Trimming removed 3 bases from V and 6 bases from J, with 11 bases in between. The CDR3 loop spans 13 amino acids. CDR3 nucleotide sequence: TGTGCCAGCTCACCTGAGCGGGACAATGGCTACACCTTC. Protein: CASSPERDNGYTF. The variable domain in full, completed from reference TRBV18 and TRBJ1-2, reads NAGVMQNPRHLVRRRGQEARLRCSPMKGHSHVYWYRQLPEEGLKFMVYLQKENIIDESGMPKERFSAEFPKEGPSILRIQQVVRGDSAAYFCASSPERDNGYTFGSGTRLTVV.

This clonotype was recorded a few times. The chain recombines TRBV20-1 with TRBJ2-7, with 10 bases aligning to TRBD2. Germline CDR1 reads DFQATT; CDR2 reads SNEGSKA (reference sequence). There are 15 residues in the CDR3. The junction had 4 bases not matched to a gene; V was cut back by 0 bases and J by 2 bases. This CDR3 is CSARDSGGVTYEQYF. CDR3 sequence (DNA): TGCAGTGCTAGAGACAGCGGGGGGGTGACCTACGAGCAGTACTTC.

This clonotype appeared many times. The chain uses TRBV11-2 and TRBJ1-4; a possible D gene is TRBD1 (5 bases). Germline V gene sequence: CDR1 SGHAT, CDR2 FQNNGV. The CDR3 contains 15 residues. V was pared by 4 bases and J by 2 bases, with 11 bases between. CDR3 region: CASSSLGTTNEKLFF. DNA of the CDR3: TGTGCCAGCAGCTCCCTGGGGACTACTAATGAAAAACTGTTTTTT.

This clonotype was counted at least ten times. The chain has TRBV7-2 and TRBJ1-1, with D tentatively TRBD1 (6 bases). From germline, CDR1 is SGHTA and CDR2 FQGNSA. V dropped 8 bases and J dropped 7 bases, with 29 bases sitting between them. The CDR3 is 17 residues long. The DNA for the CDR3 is TGTGCCAGCTGCAGGGGCCCCTTCACTCCCCAAGGCAATGAAGCTTTCTTT. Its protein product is CASCRGPFTPQGNEAFF.

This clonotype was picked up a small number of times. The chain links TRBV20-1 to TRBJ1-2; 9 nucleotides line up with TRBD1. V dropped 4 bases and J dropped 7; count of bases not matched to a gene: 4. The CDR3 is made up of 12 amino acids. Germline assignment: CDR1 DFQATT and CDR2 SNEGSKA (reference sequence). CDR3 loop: CSATTGGSGYTF. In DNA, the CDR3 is TGCAGTGCTACTACAGGGGGCTCTGGCTACACCTTC.

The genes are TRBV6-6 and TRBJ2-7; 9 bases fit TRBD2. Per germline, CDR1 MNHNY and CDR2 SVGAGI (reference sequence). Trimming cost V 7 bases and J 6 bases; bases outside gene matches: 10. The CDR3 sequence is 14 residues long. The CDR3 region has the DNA TGTGCCAGCAATACCGGGACTAGCACCTCCGAGCAGTACTTC. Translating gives CASNTGTSTSEQYF.

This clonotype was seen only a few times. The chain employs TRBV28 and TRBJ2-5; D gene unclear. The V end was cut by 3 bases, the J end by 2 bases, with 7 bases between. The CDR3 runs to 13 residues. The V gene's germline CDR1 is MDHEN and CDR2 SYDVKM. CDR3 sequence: CASSFLAQETQYF. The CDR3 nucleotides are TGTGCCAGCAGTTTCTTAGCTCAAGAGACCCAGTACTTC.

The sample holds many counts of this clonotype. The CDR3: CASRTGQGFTEAFF. The CDR3 region has the DNA TGTGCCAGCAGAACAGGACAGGGATTCACTGAAGCTTTCTTT. The chain recombines TRBV28 with TRBJ1-1; 8 positions match TRBD1. V trimming: 6 bases; J trimming: 4 bases; junction bases outside the gene matches: 7. CDR1 is MDHEN, CDR2 SYDVKM, per germline. This CDR3 is built from 14 residues.

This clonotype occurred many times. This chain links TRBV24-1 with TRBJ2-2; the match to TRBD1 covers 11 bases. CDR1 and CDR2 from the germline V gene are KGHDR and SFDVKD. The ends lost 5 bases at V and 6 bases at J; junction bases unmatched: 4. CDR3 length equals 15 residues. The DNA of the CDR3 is TGTGCCACCAGTGGGGGACAGGGGGTTTCCGGGGAGCTGTTTTTT. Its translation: CATSGGQGVSGELFF.

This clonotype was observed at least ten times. The CDR3 nucleotides are TGCAGTGCAAAAGAGCCAGGTCGAACCGAAGCTTTCTTT. Its protein is CSAKEPGRTEAFF. The chain carries TRBV20-1 and TRBJ1-1; D uncertain. Looked up from germline, CDR1 is DFQATT and CDR2 is SNEGSKA (reference sequence). Between the trimmed V and J ends, which lost 6 bases and 8 bases, there was a span of 19 bases. This CDR3 has 13 amino acids.

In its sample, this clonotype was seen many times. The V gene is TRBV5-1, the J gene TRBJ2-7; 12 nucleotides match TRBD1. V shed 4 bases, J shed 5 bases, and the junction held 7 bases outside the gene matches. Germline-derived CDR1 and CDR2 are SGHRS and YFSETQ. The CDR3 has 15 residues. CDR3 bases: TGCGCCAGCAGCGGGGGACAGGGGGCCACCAACGAGCAGTACTTC. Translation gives CASSGGQGATNEQYF.

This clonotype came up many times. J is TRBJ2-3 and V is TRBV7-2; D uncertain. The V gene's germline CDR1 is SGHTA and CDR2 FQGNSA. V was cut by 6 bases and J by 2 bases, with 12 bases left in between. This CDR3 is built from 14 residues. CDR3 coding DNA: TGTGCCAGCAGTCGCGGACGGACCACAGATACGCAGTATTTT. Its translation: CASSRGRTTDTQYF. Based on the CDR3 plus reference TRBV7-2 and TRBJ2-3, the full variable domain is GAGVSQSPSNKVTEKGKDVELRCDPISGHTALYWYRQSLGQGLEFLIYFQGNSAPDKSGLPSDRFSAERTGGSVSTLTIQRTQQEDSAVYLCASSRGRTTDTQYFGPGTRLTVL.

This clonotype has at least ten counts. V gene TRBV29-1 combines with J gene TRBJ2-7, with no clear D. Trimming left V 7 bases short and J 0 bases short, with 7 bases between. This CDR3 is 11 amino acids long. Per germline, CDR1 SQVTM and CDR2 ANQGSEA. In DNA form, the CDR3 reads TGCAGCGGACTTGCCTCCTACGAGCAGTACTTC. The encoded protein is CSGLASYEQYF.

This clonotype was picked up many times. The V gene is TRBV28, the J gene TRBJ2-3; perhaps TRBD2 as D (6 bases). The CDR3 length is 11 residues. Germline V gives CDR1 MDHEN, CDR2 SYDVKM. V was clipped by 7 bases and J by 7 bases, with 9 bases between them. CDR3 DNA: TGTGCCAGCACCGGGGGTTATACGCAGTATTTT. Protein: CASTGGYTQYF.

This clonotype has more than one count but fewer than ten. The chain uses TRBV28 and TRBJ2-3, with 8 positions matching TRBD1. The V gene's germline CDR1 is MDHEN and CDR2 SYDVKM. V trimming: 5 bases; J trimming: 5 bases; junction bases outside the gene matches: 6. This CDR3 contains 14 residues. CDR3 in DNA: TGTGCCAGCAGTCCCACAGGGGGGATAGATACGCAGTATTTT. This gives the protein CASSPTGGIDTQYF.

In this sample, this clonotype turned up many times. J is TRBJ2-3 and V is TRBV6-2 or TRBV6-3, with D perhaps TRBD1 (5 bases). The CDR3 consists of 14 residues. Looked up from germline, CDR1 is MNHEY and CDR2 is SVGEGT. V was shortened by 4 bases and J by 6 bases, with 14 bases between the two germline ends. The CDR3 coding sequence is TGTGCCAGCAGTTTTCAGGGATCAGTGGATACGCAGTATTTT. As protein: CASSFQGSVDTQYF.